This T cell receptor beta chain was documented in a study of T cells after yellow fever vaccination. Study in general: Fractions containing few cells were prepared with SMART-Seq v4 Ultra Low Input.

TCRdb reprocessed the 5' RACE reads via MiXCR and lists one record per CDR3 protein. The data contain 250,000 to 300,000 distinct CDR3 sequences, 8.7% of them singletons. This receptor was taken from a man aged 18-30 years who received the YFV17D yellow fever vaccine. This sample comprised CD4+ T cells sorted from PBMCs, obtained 5 days after the yellow fever booster vaccination.

CDR3 in amino acids: CASSLAMTGGLTDTQYF. CDR3 nucleotides: TGCGCCAGCAGCTTGGCGATGACAGGGGGCCTGACAGATACGCAGTATTTT. The genes are TRBV5-1 and TRBJ2-3, with 10 bases aligning to TRBD1. V dropped 0 bases and J dropped 3; count of bases not matched to a gene: 7. This CDR3 has 17 residues. Germline V gene lookup returns CDR1 SGHRS and CDR2 YFSETQ.